The 12 T cell receptor beta chains reported below all come from one sample, sequenced in a study of blood T cells in healthy people across ages. The authors ran a second PCR of 7 to 11 cycles using a sample-barcoded 5' primer and a J-beta primer mix. TCRdb re-called the 5' RACE reads through MiXCR, storing one row per CDR3 protein. Here the sample spans 700,000 to 900,000 distinct CDR3 sequences, roughly 50% being singletons. Sequenced sample: blood. These receptors all stem from a man older than 75 in good health.

The chain combines TRBV3-1 with TRBJ2-2, with 9 bases fitting TRBD2. The CDR3 covers 15 residues. The V gene end was trimmed by 4 bases and the J gene end by 3 bases; junction bases not matched to a gene: 3. The germline V gene has CDR1 LGHDT and CDR2 YNNKEL (reference sequence). CDR3 region: CASSPSSGDTGELFF. The CDR3 DNA sequence: TGTGCCAGCAGCCCTTCTAGCGGGGACACCGGGGAGCTGTTTTTT.

The chain joins TRBV29-1 to TRBJ2-3; the D is unclear. Looked up from germline, CDR1 is SQVTM and CDR2 is ANQGSEA. The germline V and J ends were trimmed by 4 bases and 4 bases, with 15 bases remaining between them. This CDR3 region has 14 residues. Written as DNA, the CDR3 is TGCAGCGTTGGCACGTCGGTAAGGGCAGATACGCAGTATTTT. Its protein product is CSVGTSVRADTQYF.

The chain uses TRBV6-5 and TRBJ2-1; TRBD1 matches 7 bases. Germline assignment: CDR1 MNHEY and CDR2 SVGAGI. This CDR3 region has 14 residues. V dropped 6 bases and J dropped 8; count of bases not matched to a gene: 10. The CDR3 loop reads CASRGSTGSYEQFF. The CDR3 bases are TGTGCCAGCAGGGGCTCGACAGGGAGCTATGAGCAGTTCTTC.

This clonotype was counted a few times. This sequence joins TRBV24-1 and TRBJ2-6; no definite D call. Germline assignment: CDR1 KGHDR and CDR2 SFDVKD. This CDR3 comprises 15 residues. V was trimmed by 9 bases and J by 2 bases, leaving 13 bases between them. The CDR3 nucleotides read TGTGCCACCTCGGATGAGGTAGCTGGGGCCAACGTCCTGACTTTC. Protein product: CATSDEVAGANVLTF.

A few counts support this clonotype. The chain uses TRBV4-2 and TRBJ1-1; D ambiguous. Per germline, CDR1 LGHNA and CDR2 YNFKEQ. Trimming shortened V by 0 bases and J by 3 bases, and 14 bases separated the two germline ends. CDR3 length equals 16 residues. CDR3 protein: CASSQDGLPTDTEAFF. The CDR3 bases are TGTGCCAGCAGCCAAGATGGGCTGCCGACGGACACTGAAGCTTTCTTT.

The V gene is TRBV27, the J gene TRBJ1-4, with TRBD1 as a possible D gene (5 bases). This CDR3 has 13 residues. V was trimmed by 5 bases and J by 7 bases, leaving 11 bases between them. The germline CDR1 and CDR2 sequences are MNHEY and SMNVEV (reference sequence). As DNA, the CDR3 is TGTGCCAGCAGTCGGGGCGCCGGTGAAAAACTGTTTTTT. Amino acid sequence: CASSRGAGEKLFF.

The V call is TRBV5-1, the J call TRBJ2-1, with 10 bases fitting TRBD1. With 3 bases clipped from V and 4 bases from J, the junction kept 13 bases outside the gene matches. Germline CDR1 is SGHRS and CDR2 is YFSETQ. This CDR3 region has 18 residues. CDR3 in amino acids: CASSYRDRGTAWYNEQFF. DNA of the CDR3: TGCGCCAGCAGCTACCGGGACAGGGGAACGGCTTGGTACAATGAGCAGTTCTTC.

The chain couples TRBV20-1 to TRBJ2-7; TRBD1 or TRBD2 may be the D gene (5 bases each). The CDR3 is 15 amino acids. Germline V CDR1 and CDR2: DFQATT, SNEGSKA (reference sequence). V dropped 1 base and J dropped 0 bases, with 13 bases sitting between them. The CDR3 is CSARVPGTASYEQYF. The CDR3 bases are TGCAGTGCTAGAGTCCCCGGGACGGCCTCCTACGAGCAGTACTTC.

This clonotype was found a few times. This rearrangement joins TRBV10-3 to TRBJ2-1; D could derive from TRBD1 or TRBD2 (5 bases each). The CDR3 is made up of 13 amino acids. CDR1 is ENHRY and CDR2 is SYGVKD in the germline V gene. V was cut by 8 bases and J by 6 bases, with 14 bases left in between. The CDR3 sequence is CAISGPVSNEQFF. The CDR3 coding sequence is TGTGCCATCTCGGGACCCGTTAGCAATGAGCAGTTCTTC.

Here the CDR3 DNA reads TGTGCCAGCAGCGCCCGGGCGGGAGGGGACCCCTACGGGCAGTACTTC. Translating it yields CASSARAGGDPYGQYF. The chain recombines TRBV9 with TRBJ2-5; 9 nucleotides align to TRBD2. The germline V gene has CDR1 SGDLS and CDR2 YYNGEE. The V gene end was trimmed by 3 bases and the J gene end by 11 bases; junction bases not matched to a gene: 17. The CDR3 is made up of 16 amino acids.

V is TRBV2 and J is TRBJ2-4; 7 bases align to TRBD1. V shed 4 bases and J 8 bases; nucleotides not matched to a gene: 2. This CDR3 has 12 residues. Germline-derived CDR1 and CDR2 are SNHLY and FYNNEI. Here the CDR3 DNA reads TGTGCCAGCAGTGCCGACAGGGACATTCAGTACTTC. Translating it yields CASSADRDIQYF. Complete variable domain (other parts from reference TRBV2 and TRBJ2-4): EPEVTQTPSHQVTQMGQEVILRCVPISNHLYFYWYRQILGQKVEFLVSFYNNEISEKSEIFDDQFSVERPDGSNFTLKIRSTKLEDSAMYFCASSADRDIQYFGAGTRLSVL.

This clonotype has only one observation. One end of the junction fails to match germline, which may point to a read error. V and J are TRBV7-3 and TRBJ2-3; the D gene is possibly TRBD2 (6 bases). Germline lookup yields CDR1 SGHTA and CDR2 FQGTGA. The CDR3 totals 16 residues. The chain's CDR3 is CVSSPRAGRGTDTQYF. CDR3 nucleotides: TGTGTCAGCAGCCCCCGTGCGGGGCGAGGCACAGATACGCAGTATTTT.